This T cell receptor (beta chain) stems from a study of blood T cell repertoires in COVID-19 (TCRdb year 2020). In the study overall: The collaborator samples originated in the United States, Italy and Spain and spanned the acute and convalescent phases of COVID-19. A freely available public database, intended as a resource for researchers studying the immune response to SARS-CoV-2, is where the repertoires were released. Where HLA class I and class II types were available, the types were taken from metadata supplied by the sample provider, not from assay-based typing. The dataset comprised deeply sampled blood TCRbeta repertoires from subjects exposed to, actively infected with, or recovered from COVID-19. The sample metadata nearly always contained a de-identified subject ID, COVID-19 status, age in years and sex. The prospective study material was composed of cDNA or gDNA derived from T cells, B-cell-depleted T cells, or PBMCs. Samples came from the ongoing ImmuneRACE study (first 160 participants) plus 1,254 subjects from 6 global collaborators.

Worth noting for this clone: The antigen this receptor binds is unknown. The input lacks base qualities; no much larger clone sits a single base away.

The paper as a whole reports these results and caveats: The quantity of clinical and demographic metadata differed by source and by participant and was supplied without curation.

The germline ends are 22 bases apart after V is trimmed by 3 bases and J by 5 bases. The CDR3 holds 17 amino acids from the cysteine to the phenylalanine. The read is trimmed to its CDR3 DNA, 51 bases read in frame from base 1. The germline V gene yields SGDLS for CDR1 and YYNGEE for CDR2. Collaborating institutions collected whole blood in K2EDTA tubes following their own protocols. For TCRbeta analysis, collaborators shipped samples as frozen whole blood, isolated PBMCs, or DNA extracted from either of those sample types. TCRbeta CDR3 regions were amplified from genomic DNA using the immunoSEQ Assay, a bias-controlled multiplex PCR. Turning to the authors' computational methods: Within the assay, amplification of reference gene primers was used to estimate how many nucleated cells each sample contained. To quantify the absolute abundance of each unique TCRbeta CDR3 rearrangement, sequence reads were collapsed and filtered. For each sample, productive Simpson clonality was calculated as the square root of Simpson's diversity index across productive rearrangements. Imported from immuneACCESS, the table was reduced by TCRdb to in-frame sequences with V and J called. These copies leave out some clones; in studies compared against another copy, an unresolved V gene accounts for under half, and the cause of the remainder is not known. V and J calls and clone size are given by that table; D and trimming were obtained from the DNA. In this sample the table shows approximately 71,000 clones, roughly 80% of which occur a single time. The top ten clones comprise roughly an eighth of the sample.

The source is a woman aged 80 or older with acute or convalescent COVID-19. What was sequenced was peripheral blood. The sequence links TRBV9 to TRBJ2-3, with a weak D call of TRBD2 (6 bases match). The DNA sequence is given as TGTGCCAGCAGCGAGGCGCCCGGGAGCGACGTTGGAGATACGCAGTATTTT. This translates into CASSEAPGSDVGDTQYF.